Each of the 6 T cell receptor beta chains below was sequenced from the same sample in a study of blood T cell repertoires in COVID-19. Profiled with immunoSEQ multiplex PCR; TCRdb holds only in-frame clones, not every one. The sample has 160,000 or so clones, 75% to 90% seen once. The sample comprised peripheral blood. These receptors came from a woman in her forties with acute or convalescent COVID-19.

V gene TRBV7-8 combines with J gene TRBJ2-2, with 8 nucleotides matching TRBD2. This CDR3 is 17 amino acids long. Germline V gene sequence: CDR1 SGHVS, CDR2 FQNEAQ. V dropped 5 bases and J dropped 2; count of bases not matched to a gene: 10. The CDR3: CASSPGGAGDNTGELFF. The CDR3 coding sequence is TGTGCCAGCAGCCCCGGGGGGGCAGGGGACAACACCGGGGAGCTGTTTTTT.

The gene calls are TRBV7-9 and TRBJ1-5, with 10 nucleotides matching TRBD1. The CDR3 runs 16 residues. Germline CDR1 SEHNR, CDR2 FQNEAQ (reference sequence). V trimming: 4 bases; J trimming: 5 bases; junction bases outside the gene matches: 8. In nucleotides, the CDR3 is TGTGCCAGCAGCTCAGGACAGGGGGTCTGGGATCAGCCCCAGCATTTT. This translates into CASSSGQGVWDQPQHF.

V is TRBV10-1 and J is TRBJ2-2; 9 nucleotides match TRBD1. The ends lost 2 bases at V and 6 bases at J; junction bases unmatched: 13. Germline CDR1 and CDR2: WNHNN and SYGVQD (reference sequence). CDR3 length equals 18 residues. CDR3 coding DNA: TGCGCCAGCAGTGAGATCCCCGGACAGGGGCGAATATCCGGGGAGCTGTTTTTT. Translating it yields CASSEIPGQGRISGELFF.

This rearrangement joins TRBV3-1 (or the pseudogene TRBV3-2) to TRBJ2-2; no firm D call. CDR3 length: 14 residues. Trimming shortened V by 1 base and J by 5 bases, and 8 bases separated the two germline ends. Germline V CDR1 and CDR2: LGHDT, YNNKEL (reference sequence). For the CDR3, the DNA is TGTGCCAGCAGCCAAGCAGGAAGTACCGGGGAGCTGTTTTTT. This codes for CASSQAGSTGELFF.

The chain employs TRBV7-6 and TRBJ2-7; TRBD2 aligns across 8 bases. The CDR3 runs 15 residues. CDR1 SGHVS and CDR2 FNYEAQ come from the germline V gene. J gave up 0 bases and V 2 bases, and 3 bases lay outside the gene matches. The CDR3 DNA sequence: TGTGCCAGCAGCTTAACTAGCGGTAGCTCCTACGAGCAGTACTTC. It codes for CASSLTSGSSYEQYF.

The chain carries TRBV19 and TRBJ2-6; 11 nucleotides match TRBD1. The trim removed 10 bases at V and 7 bases at J, leaving 6 bases unmatched. Germline V gene data show CDR1 as LNHDA and CDR2 as SQIVND (reference sequence). There are 14 residues in the CDR3. The CDR3 DNA reads as TGTGCCACCGAGGACAGGGGGCGAGCCAACGTCCTGACTTTC. Protein: CATEDRGRANVLTF.